Sequencing of this TCR beta chain was carried out in a study of cytomegalovirus exposure and HLA in healthy donors. Between the trimmed V and J ends, which lost 5 bases and 8 bases, there was a span of 9 bases. CDR1 is SEHNR and CDR2 is FQNEAQ in the germline V gene (reference sequence). The CDR3 has 11 residues. Whole-study results and caveats: Many donors carried some public TCRs, although rarity characterized most TCR sequences. Earlier analysis found most TCR beta V segments productive about 90% or about 30% of the time.

PCR primers comprised 60 Vbeta and 13 Jbeta primers. Data came from immunoSEQ multiplex PCR; TCRdb stores just in-frame clones and leaves some out. The sample records 100,000 to 150,000 clones, approximately 8.9% being singletons. As to this clone: The antigen remains unidentified.

The sequence came from a woman aged 40 to 50 in good health and CMV-seropositive. V and J are TRBV7-9 and TRBJ1-2; D gene unclear. Specimen: PBMCs. CDR3 sequence reads: CASSLTGGYTF. In DNA form, the CDR3 reads TGTGCCAGCAGCCTAACGGGGGGCTACACCTTC.